These 21 T cell receptor beta chains share one sample of origin, sequenced in a study of human T cells and chemical hapten exposure (dated by TCRdb to the early 2020s). The library was prepared using RACE. Instrument used: NextSeq 500. The public sequencing data were trimmed at Q25 with fastp and processed into clonotypes with MiXCR by TCRdb, which kept only in-frame beta chains. Each CDR3 protein appears once, grouped with its most common genes and DNA. This sample has under 200,000 distinct CDR3 sequences in its table, and roughly 15% of those were observed once. Approximately 1.5% of the sample goes to the ten largest clones. Reading the label with the study, this specimen's time point is: patch test 1, 2 weeks after DPC sensitization. What the treatment or condition label conveys for this sample: therapeutic diphenylcyclopropenone sensitization with weekly scalp DPC. The sequencing here drew on whole blood, taken in connection with sensitization to the hapten diphenylcyclopropenone (DPC). Source of these receptors: a woman aged 30 to 39 with alopecia areata. Some clones in this sample may be carry-over from other donors' samples.

This clonotype was detected only once. The chain recombines TRBV29-1 with TRBJ2-3; TRBD2 agrees at 10 bases. Germline V gene sequence: CDR1 SQVTM, CDR2 ANQGSEA. V lost 3 bases and J lost 7; bases outside the gene matches: 13. The CDR3 loop spans 16 amino acids. CDR3: CSVERWASGSTYTQYF. DNA for the CDR3: TGCAGCGTTGAGAGGTGGGCTAGCGGGAGTACGTATACGCAGTATTTT.

This clonotype has a handful of counts. V gene TRBV29-1 combines with J gene TRBJ2-6; D is unresolved. The CDR3 has 13 amino acids. Trimming took 7 bases from V and 0 from J, leaving 7 bases between them. Germline V gives CDR1 SQVTM, CDR2 ANQGSEA. The DNA for the CDR3 is TGCAGCGCCAGCCTCTCTGGGGCCAACGTCCTGACTTTC. Translation gives CSASLSGANVLTF.

This clonotype showed up just a few times. This chain connects TRBV11-3 to TRBJ2-1; the match to TRBD2 covers 7 bases. This CDR3 contains 17 residues. Trimming cost V 5 bases and J 0 bases; bases outside gene matches: 10. CDR1 is SGHNT and CDR2 is YENEEA in the germline V gene. CDR3 residues: CASSPGTTSSSYNEQFF. In DNA form, the CDR3 reads TGTGCCAGCAGCCCGGGGACTACATCAAGCTCCTACAATGAGCAGTTCTTC.

The sample holds a few counts of this clonotype. The genes are TRBV7-2 and TRBJ2-2; 11 bases align to TRBD2. J gave up 2 bases and V 5 bases, and 7 bases lay outside the gene matches. The CDR3 covers 17 residues. CDR1 SGHTA and CDR2 FQGNSA come from the germline V gene. The CDR3, as DNA: TGTGCCAGCAGCCCTCAGACTAGCGGGGTAAACACCGGGGAGCTGTTTTTT. This sequence encodes CASSPQTSGVNTGELFF.

The V and J genes are TRBV5-1 and TRBJ2-2; 8 bases align to TRBD1. This CDR3 is built from 15 residues. The V gene's germline CDR1 is SGHRS and CDR2 YFSETQ. Losses at the gene ends were 10 bases for V and 6 bases for J; bases not matched to a gene: 14. The CDR3 protein is CAVHRDRMGSGELFF. The DNA for the CDR3 is TGCGCCGTTCACCGGGACAGGATGGGTTCCGGGGAGCTGTTTTTT.

The table lists this clonotype with a few counts. The CDR3 end shows no conserved phenylalanine or tryptophan, and so a read error is likely. The chain combines TRBV6-2 or TRBV6-3 with TRBJ2-7; 7 bases are a match to TRBD2. CDR1 is MNHEY, CDR2 SVGEGT, per germline. V lost 6 bases, J lost 5 bases, and 7 bases stayed unmatched. This CDR3 has 13 residues. The CDR3 protein is CASSVASGNEQYS. DNA of the CDR3: TGTGCCAGCAGCGTGGCTAGCGGTAACGAGCAGTACTCC.

The chain couples TRBV12-3 or TRBV12-4 to TRBJ2-1; 8 bases map to TRBD1. This CDR3 has 14 amino acids. The V gene end was trimmed by 6 bases and the J gene end by 2 bases; junction bases not matched to a gene: 3. The CDR3 sequence is CASSPTGAYNEQFF. The CDR3 DNA reads TGTGCCAGCAGCCCGACAGGGGCCTACAATGAGCAGTTCTTC.

This sequence joins TRBV18 and TRBJ2-1, with TRBD1 matching 7 bases. Unmatched junction bases numbered 3, after V lost 3 bases and J lost 1 base. Germline V CDR1 and CDR2: KGHSH, LQKENI. This CDR3 has 15 amino acids. CDR3 in amino acids: CASSPDRDSYNEQFF. The DNA of the CDR3 is TGTGCCAGCTCACCTGACAGGGATTCCTACAATGAGCAGTTCTTC. The whole variable domain, filled in from reference TRBV18 and TRBJ2-1, reads NAGVMQNPRHLVRRRGQEARLRCSPMKGHSHVYWYRQLPEEGLKFMVYLQKENIIDESGMPKERFSAEFPKEGPSILRIQQVVRGDSAAYFCASSPDRDSYNEQFFGPGTRLTVL.

Ten or more counts support this clonotype. This rearrangement joins TRBV12-3 or TRBV12-4 to TRBJ1-6, with TRBD1 as a possible D gene (5 bases). This CDR3 is built from 13 residues. V was pared by 3 bases and J by 11 bases, with 11 bases between. CDR3 coding DNA: TGTGCCAGCAGTTTCCGGACACAGGCACCCCTCCACTTT. Translating gives CASSFRTQAPLHF.

The chain carries TRBV5-6 and TRBJ2-2; the D gene is possibly TRBD1 (5 bases). The CDR3 is 16 residues long. From germline, CDR1 is SGHDT and CDR2 YYEEEE. Trimming removed 2 bases at V and 1 base at J, with 12 bases between. CDR3 sequence: CASSFGRVLNTGELFF. For the CDR3, the DNA is TGTGCCAGCAGCTTTGGCAGGGTGTTGAACACCGGGGAGCTGTTTTTT.

This sequence joins TRBV7-9 and TRBJ2-1; the D gene is possibly TRBD2 (5 bases). This CDR3 region has 15 residues. With 5 bases removed from V and 3 bases from J, the gap between germline ends came to 14 bases. Germline values: CDR1 SEHNR, CDR2 FQNEAQ (reference sequence). CDR3 nucleotide sequence: TGTGCCAGCAGCACGATCGCCCGGGACTACAATGAGCAGTTCTTC. Translated: CASSTIARDYNEQFF.

This clonotype was seen many times. The genes are TRBV7-9 and TRBJ1-4; 7 bases line up with TRBD1. In germline, CDR1 is SEHNR, CDR2 FQNEAQ (reference sequence). The CDR3 loop spans 13 amino acids. After removal of 3 bases from V and 8 bases from J, the junction contained 3 bases not matched to a gene. The CDR3 nucleotides read TGTGCCAGCAGCTTGACAGGGATCGAAAAACTGTTTTTT. This translates into CASSLTGIEKLFF.

The rearrangement uses TRBV20-1 and TRBJ2-7; a weak D match, TRBD2 (5 bases). The length of the CDR3 is 15 residues. Trimming stripped 0 bases from V and 4 bases from J, with 16 bases between. In germline, CDR1 is DFQATT, CDR2 SNEGSKA (reference sequence). The CDR3 loop reads CSARDPSSGLYEQYF. CDR3 in DNA: TGCAGTGCTAGAGATCCCTCCAGCGGTCTATACGAGCAGTACTTC.

This chain uses TRBV7-2 with TRBJ2-7; D is perhaps TRBD1 (6 bases). CDR1 is SGHTA and CDR2 is FQGNSA in the germline V gene. The V end was cut by 1 base, the J end by 2 bases, with 15 bases between. The CDR3 consists of 16 residues. CDR3 protein: CASSLGGAGATYEQYF. CDR3 DNA: TGTGCCAGCAGCTTAGGAGGGGCAGGGGCCACCTACGAGCAGTACTTC.

The V and J genes are TRBV6-5 and TRBJ2-7; 7 bases match TRBD1. CDR1 MNHEY and CDR2 SVGAGI come from the germline V gene. Trimming removed 4 bases from V and 6 bases from J; junction bases left unmatched: 6. The CDR3 is 13 amino acids. In DNA form, the CDR3 reads TGTGCCAGCAGTTCGACAGGGCCGGGCGAGCAGTACTTC. Amino acids: CASSSTGPGEQYF.

The chain is built from TRBV18 and TRBJ2-7; D possibly matches TRBD1 or TRBD2 (5 bases each). The CDR3 length is 15 residues. The V gene's germline CDR1 is KGHSH and CDR2 LQKENI. The germline V and J ends were trimmed by 0 bases and 6 bases, with 15 bases remaining between them. The CDR3 nucleotides read TGTGCCAGCTCACCACCTTCGACAGCCCGGGGCGAGCAGTACTTC. Translated: CASSPPSTARGEQYF.

The J gene is TRBJ2-2, the V gene TRBV12-3 or TRBV12-4; 10 bases align to TRBD1. J lost 0 bases, V lost 6 bases, and 4 bases had no gene match. CDR3 length: 16 residues. The CDR3 DNA reads TGTGCCAGCAGAAGACAGGGGGCGACGAACACCGGGGAGCTGTTTTTT. It yields the protein CASRRQGATNTGELFF.

This clonotype was observed a few times. V usage is TRBV9 and J usage is TRBJ2-7; 8 bases line up with TRBD1. J was trimmed by 6 bases and V by 1 base; bases with no gene match: 9. Germline V CDR1 and CDR2: SGDLS, YYNGEE. This CDR3 has 15 residues. Written as DNA, the CDR3 is TGTGCCAGCAGCGTAACAGGGGGGACGAGTCGCGAGCAGTACTTC. It specifies CASSVTGGTSREQYF.

This clonotype was counted ten times or more. The chain joins TRBV3-1 to TRBJ2-3, with D perhaps matching TRBD2 (6 bases). V shed 3 bases and J shed 2 bases, with 9 bases lying between them. Germline-derived CDR1 and CDR2 are LGHDT and YNNKEL (reference sequence). This CDR3 is 14 amino acids long. The CDR3 protein is CASSQGGSTDTQYF. The CDR3 DNA follows: TGTGCCAGCAGCCAGGGGGGATCCACAGATACGCAGTATTTT.

The chain uses TRBV9 and TRBJ1-1; D unclear. The CDR3 sequence is 14 residues long. Germline V lookup: CDR1 SGDLS, CDR2 YYNGEE. V lost 4 bases and J lost 0, with 10 bases in between. Here the CDR3 DNA reads TGTGCCAGCAGCCCGAACCCGATGAACACTGAAGCTTTCTTT. Amino acids: CASSPNPMNTEAFF.

This clonotype was observed a few times. The rearrangement uses TRBV6-2 or TRBV6-3 and TRBJ2-5; 8 nucleotides align to TRBD1. The CDR3 has 15 amino acids. CDR1 and CDR2 from the germline V gene are MNHEY and SVGEGT. Trimming at V came to 7 bases and at J to 2 bases, leaving 9 bases not matched to a gene. CDR3 DNA sequence: TGTGCCAGCACCCAGGACAGGGATCTACAAGAGACCCAGTACTTC. This gives the protein CASTQDRDLQETQYF.